This T cell receptor beta chain is drawn from a study of vaccination effects on CD4 cells after COVID-19. V was clipped by 1 base and J by 1 base; unmatched bases: 5. Germline V lookup: CDR1 LNHDA, CDR2 SQIVND (reference sequence). This CDR3 spans 16 amino acids. The table came from immunoSEQ multiplex PCR; TCRdb's copy has only in-frame clones and leaves some out. Counted here are around 45,000 clones, around three quarters occurring once; the ten biggest clones make up 10% to 13%. Before sequencing, viral peptide pools were used by the ViraFEST assay to expand antigen-specific CD4+ T cells. Researchers isolated CD4+ T cells once approximately 10 days of culture had elapsed. Nucleocapsid antibodies were negative in the vaccine recipients, who had never had SARS-CoV-2 infection. Each well held 1.5 million to 2 million PBMC cultured with around 10 ug/ml peptides and 9.5 to 10 IU/ml IL-2. Both day 3 and day 7 saw half the medium replaced with IL-2 medium.

With respect to this clone: Its antigen remains unknown.

V and J are TRBV19 and TRBJ1-1; 8 nucleotides align to TRBD1. Sample: CD4+ T cells from PBMCs cultured with SARS-CoV-2 spike peptides, taken before COVID-19 vaccination. This TCR was recovered from a human donor who received a COVID-19 vaccine. This CDR3 reads CASSIGQGKRNTEAFF. The CDR3 DNA is TGTGCCAGTAGTATAGGACAGGGGAAGAGGAACACTGAAGCTTTCTTT. Full variable domain (outside the CDR3, taken from reference TRBV19 and TRBJ1-1): DGGITQSPKYLFRKEGQNVTLSCEQNLNHDAMYWYRQDPGQGLRLIYYSQIVNDFQKGDIAEGYSVSREKKESFPLTVTSAQKNPTAFYLCASSIGQGKRNTEAFFGQGTRLTVV.